These 25 T cell receptor beta chains came from one sample sequenced in a study of identical twins. TCRdb reprocessed the 5' RACE reads with MiXCR, giving one entry per CDR3 protein. The sample lists 1,800,000 or so distinct CDR3 sequences, roughly a third seen once, with about 0.27% in the top ten. Sample: cord blood. These receptor sequences come from a newborn girl in good health.

This clonotype has just a few counts. The chain links TRBV25-1 to TRBJ1-2; D is perhaps TRBD1 (6 bases). The CDR3 is 14 amino acids. V was trimmed by 4 bases and J by 4 bases, leaving 13 bases between them. The germline CDR1 and CDR2 sequences are MGHDK and SYGVNS. The CDR3 loop reads CASSARGRGYGYTF. CDR3 nucleotides: TGTGCCAGCAGTGCCAGGGGTCGCGGCTATGGCTACACCTTC.

The chain employs TRBV6-1 and TRBJ2-4; D remains unclear. Germline V gene lookup returns CDR1 MNHNS and CDR2 SASEGT. Trimming removed 2 bases from V and 6 bases from J, with 11 bases in between. The CDR3 has 14 amino acids. CDR3 coding DNA: TGTGCCAGCAGTGAACTTTTTTTCGGAAACATTCAGTACTTC. It codes for CASSELFFGNIQYF.

There are a few counts of this clonotype. This chain uses TRBV20-1 with TRBJ1-2; TRBD1 agrees at 7 bases. The CDR3 runs 15 residues. V was clipped by 3 bases and J by 0 bases; unmatched bases: 7. Germline lookup yields CDR1 DFQATT and CDR2 SNEGSKA (reference sequence). CDR3 in DNA: TGCAGTGCTAGGGTGACAGGGACAACTAACTATGGCTACACCTTC. It encodes CSARVTGTTNYGYTF.

This clonotype has a handful of counts. This chain uses TRBV7-9 with TRBJ1-2; TRBD1 matches at 10 bases. CDR1 and CDR2 (germline): SEHNR, FQNEAQ (reference sequence). The CDR3 runs to 16 residues. V lost 2 bases to trimming and J lost 8 bases; unmatched junction nucleotides: 11. The CDR3 is CASSLTQPGQGRGYTF. The CDR3 DNA sequence: TGTGCCAGCAGCTTAACTCAACCGGGACAGGGGAGAGGCTACACCTTC.

This clonotype has more than one count but fewer than ten. DNA for the CDR3: TGTGCCAGCAGTCCCGCTCGGGGGGATTCTTTAGAGACCCAGTACTTC. Amino acid sequence: CASSPARGDSLETQYF. The rearrangement links TRBV6-5 to TRBJ2-5; 7 bases agree with TRBD2. V dropped 5 bases and J dropped 4; count of bases not matched to a gene: 13. The CDR3 consists of 16 residues. Germline CDR1 MNHEY, CDR2 SVGAGI.

This clonotype was seen a handful of times. V gene TRBV20-1 combines with J gene TRBJ1-2; D ambiguous. Per the germline V gene, CDR1 is DFQATT and CDR2 is SNEGSKA (reference sequence). V was shortened by 3 bases and J by 6 bases, with 17 bases between the two germline ends. There are 14 residues in the CDR3. Here the CDR3 reads CSASDPVERHGYTF. The DNA of the CDR3 is TGCAGTGCTAGCGACCCGGTAGAAAGACATGGCTACACCTTC.

This clonotype was seen a handful of times. The chain couples TRBV5-1 to TRBJ2-1, with 11 bases fitting TRBD2. Germline values: CDR1 SGHRS, CDR2 YFSETQ. The CDR3 totals 24 residues. Trimming took 5 bases from V and 0 from J; bases not matched to a gene: 28. CDR3 loop: CASSSWPRKITSGSPQRSYNEQFF. For the CDR3, the DNA is TGCGCCAGCAGTTCATGGCCCCGGAAAATAACTAGCGGGAGTCCCCAGCGCTCCTACAATGAGCAGTTCTTC.

The rearrangement uses TRBV12-3 or TRBV12-4 and TRBJ2-2, with D perhaps matching TRBD2 (6 bases). V was pared by 4 bases and J by 7 bases, with 10 bases between. CDR3 length equals 13 residues. For the CDR3, the DNA is TGTGCCAGCAGTTCGGGGGTGAGCGGGGAGCTGTTTTTT. It specifies CASSSGVSGELFF.

The chain's CDR3 is CASTGGTSYKQYF. In DNA, the CDR3 is TGTGCCAGTACAGGGGGTACCTCCTACAAGCAGTACTTC. The chain joins TRBV28 to TRBJ2-5, with 8 bases matching TRBD1. This CDR3 spans 13 amino acids. Per the germline V gene, CDR1 is MDHEN and CDR2 is SYDVKM. The trim removed 9 bases at V and 11 bases at J, leaving 14 bases unmatched. Together with reference TRBV28 and TRBJ2-5, the CDR3 gives the full variable domain: DVKVTQSSRYLVKRTGEKVFLECVQDMDHENMFWYRQDPGLGLRLIYFSYDVKMKEKGDIPEGYSVSREKKERFSLILESASTNQTSMYLCASTGGTSYKQYFGPGTRLLVL.

Of note for this clonotype: One junction end disagrees with the germline gene, perhaps due to a read error. The rearrangement joins TRBV20-1 to TRBJ1-2; D is undetermined. This CDR3 spans 13 amino acids. From germline, CDR1 is DFQATT and CDR2 SNEGSKA (reference sequence). CDR3 amino acids: CSAKSGVAYCYTF. CDR3 coding DNA: TGCAGTGCCAAATCAGGTGTTGCCTATTGCTACACCTTC.

A few counts support this clonotype. The chain uses TRBV30 and TRBJ2-5; unclear D gene. This CDR3 is 11 amino acids long. CDR1 and CDR2 from the germline V gene are GTSNPN and SVGIG (reference sequence). The ends were cut back, 1 base at V and 7 bases at J, with 7 bases in the middle. This CDR3 reads CAWSARGTQYF. The CDR3 region has the DNA TGTGCCTGGAGTGCGAGAGGGACCCAGTACTTC.

This chain connects TRBV13 to TRBJ2-3; 13 bases map to TRBD2. The J segment lost 4 bases and the V segment lost 0 bases, leaving 4 bases of the junction unmatched. The germline gives CDR1 PRHDT, CDR2 FYEKMQ (reference sequence). CDR3 length: 17 residues. The CDR3 protein is CASSLGLLAGGPDTQYF. CDR3 in DNA: TGTGCCAGCAGCTTAGGCCTACTAGCGGGAGGGCCAGATACGCAGTATTTT.

The rearrangement links TRBV12-3 or TRBV12-4 to TRBJ1-2; D possibly corresponds to TRBD1 (6 bases). Trimming stripped 3 bases from V and 4 bases from J, with 18 bases between. CDR3 length: 16 amino acids. In nucleotides, the CDR3 is TGTGCCAGCAGTTTGGGGAAGGGGGGAGGCGGCTATGGCTACACCTTC. The encoded protein is CASSLGKGGGGYGYTF.

This clonotype was counted a few times. This chain connects TRBV5-1 to TRBJ2-7; tentatively, D is TRBD1 (6 bases). The germline V gene has CDR1 SGHRS and CDR2 YFSETQ. V was cut by 3 bases and J by 0 bases, with 13 bases left in between. This CDR3 is built from 15 residues. CDR3 loop: CASSSGTHYSYEQYF. CDR3 nucleotides: TGCGCCAGCAGCTCCGGGACACATTACTCCTACGAGCAGTACTTC.

This rearrangement joins TRBV3-1 to TRBJ1-5; D remains unclear. The CDR3 sequence is 17 residues long. Germline lookup yields CDR1 LGHDT and CDR2 YNNKEL (reference sequence). V lost 4 bases and J 2 bases, leaving 18 bases between the germline ends. The CDR3 DNA reads as TGTGCCAGCAGCCCCTTCCCAATACAGAGGGGCAATCAGCCCCAGCATTTT. It encodes CASSPFPIQRGNQPQHF.

This clonotype was detected a few times. The V call is TRBV21-1, the J call TRBJ1-2. TRBV21-1 is a listed pseudogene. This CDR3 comprises 15 residues. CDR3 nucleotides: TGTGCCAGCAGCAGGAGGAAGGGCTCTAACTATGGCTACACCTTC. Protein: CASSRRKGSNYGYTF.

This clonotype was seen only a few times. CDR3 bases: TGTGCCAGCAGCCCTCCCGGGCCTTCCACTAGCACAGATACGCAGTATTTT. It yields the protein CASSPPGPSTSTDTQYF. V and J are TRBV3-1 and TRBJ2-3; D gene unclear. CDR3 length equals 17 residues. V was pared by 4 bases and J by 0 bases, with 17 bases between. CDR1 is LGHDT, CDR2 YNNKEL, per germline (reference sequence).

The sample holds a few counts of this clonotype. Written as DNA, the CDR3 is TGTGCCAGCAGCACGGGACAGCATAGCACAGATACGCAGTATTTT. Translating it yields CASSTGQHSTDTQYF. The V gene is TRBV11-3, the J gene TRBJ2-3; 7 bases match TRBD1. Germline lookup yields CDR1 SGHNT and CDR2 YENEEA. V gave up 5 bases and J gave up 0 bases; unmatched junction bases: 5. This CDR3 is 15 amino acids long.

This chain connects TRBV10-3 to TRBJ2-2; 10 nucleotides align to TRBD2. The V and J ends lost 5 bases and 5 bases, in that order; junction bases with no gene match: 5. This CDR3 has 15 amino acids. The germline CDR1 and CDR2 sequences are ENHRY and SYGVKD. CDR3 sequence: CAISREAGGTGELFF. For the CDR3, the DNA is TGTGCCATCAGTCGGGAAGCGGGGGGGACCGGGGAGCTGTTTTTT.

V gene TRBV6-6 combines with J gene TRBJ2-5; the D gene is possibly TRBD1 (7 bases). V lost 5 bases and J lost 9, with 16 bases in between. Per germline, CDR1 MNHNY and CDR2 SVGAGI (reference sequence). The CDR3 totals 13 residues. CDR3 protein: CASSRTGGEAQYF. CDR3 DNA: TGTGCCAGCAGTCGGACAGGCGGGGAGGCCCAGTACTTC.

As regards this clonotype: The junction shows a germline mismatch at one end, possibly a read error. This chain links TRBV27 with TRBJ1-1; weak D call: TRBD1 (6 bases). Looked up from germline, CDR1 is MNHEY and CDR2 is SMNVEV (reference sequence). The CDR3 runs to 12 residues. Written as DNA, the CDR3 is TGTGCCGGCAGACAGCAGGGGTCTGAAGCTTTCTTT. Its protein product is CAGRQQGSEAFF.

V usage is TRBV27 and J usage is TRBJ2-5; tentatively, D is TRBD1 or TRBD2 (5 bases each). Germline V gives CDR1 MNHEY, CDR2 SMNVEV (reference sequence). V was cut by 1 base and J by 5 bases, with 11 bases left in between. CDR3 length equals 14 residues. In DNA, the CDR3 is TGTGCCAGCAGTTTATACGGGGCCGGGGAGACCCAGTACTTC. Protein: CASSLYGAGETQYF.

The chain joins TRBV20-1 to TRBJ1-1; D is perhaps TRBD1 (5 bases). V gave up 5 bases and J gave up 10 bases, with 14 bases separating them. CDR1 and CDR2 from the germline V gene are DFQATT and SNEGSKA (reference sequence). This CDR3 is built from 11 residues. The CDR3 here is CSAPRAGRAFF. The CDR3 coding sequence is TGCAGTGCTCCCCGGGCAGGGAGAGCTTTCTTT.

The J gene is TRBJ2-3, the V gene TRBV7-6; no reliable D call. The CDR3 sequence is 17 residues long. Germline CDR1 SGHVS, CDR2 FNYEAQ. V lost 1 base and J 1 base, leaving 15 bases between the germline ends. The CDR3 region is CASSLGSLAKRTDTQYF. The DNA of the CDR3 is TGTGCCAGCAGCTTAGGCTCCTTAGCAAAACGCACAGATACGCAGTATTTT. The full variable domain, with the rest looked up from reference TRBV7-6 and TRBJ2-3, is GAGVSQSPRYKVTKRGQDVALRCDPISGHVSLYWYRQALGQGPEFLTYFNYEAQQDKSGLPNDRFSAERPEGSISTLTIQRTEQRDSAMYRCASSLGSLAKRTDTQYFGPGTRLTVL.

The chain uses TRBV18 and TRBJ1-6; D is undetermined. The V end lost 11 bases, the J end lost 8 bases, and 16 bases lay between the germline ends. The CDR3 loop spans 13 amino acids. CDR1 is KGHSH and CDR2 is LQKENI in the germline V gene. CDR3 in amino acids: CASTEDQDSPLHF. The DNA of the CDR3 is TGTGCCTCAACTGAGGATCAGGATTCACCCCTCCACTTT.